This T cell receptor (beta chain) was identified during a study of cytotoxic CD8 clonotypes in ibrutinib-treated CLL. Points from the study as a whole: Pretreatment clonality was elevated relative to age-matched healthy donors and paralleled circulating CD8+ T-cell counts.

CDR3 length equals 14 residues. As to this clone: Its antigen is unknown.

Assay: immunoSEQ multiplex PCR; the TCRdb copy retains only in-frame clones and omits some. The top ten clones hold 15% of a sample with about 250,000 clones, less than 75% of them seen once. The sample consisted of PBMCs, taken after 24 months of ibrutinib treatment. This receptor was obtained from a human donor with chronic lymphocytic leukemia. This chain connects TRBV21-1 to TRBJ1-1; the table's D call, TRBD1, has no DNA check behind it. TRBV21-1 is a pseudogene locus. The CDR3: CASGDRVGGTEAFF. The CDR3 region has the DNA TGTGCCAGCGGGGACAGGGTGGGAGGAACTGAAGCTTTCTTT.